The rows below give T cell receptor beta chains drawn from one sample of a study of cytomegalovirus exposure and HLA in healthy donors. The protocol was immunoSEQ multiplex PCR, while the TCRdb copy is restricted to in-frame clones and leaves out a portion. The table records under 200,000 clones, roughly 80% of them present only once. Sequencing was carried out using PBMCs. The receptors shown here come from a girl aged 10 to 17 in good health and CMV-seropositive. The CDR3 runs from the conserved cysteine through the conserved F or W.

J gene | V gene | CDR3 protein
TRBJ2-3 | TRBV6-5 | CASSSRGESDTQYF
TRBJ1-2 | TRBV28 | CASSLLGQFYGYTF
TRBJ1-5 | TRBV6-6 | CASSGGDRDHQPQHF
TRBJ2-3 | TRBV5-1 | CASSLTGVAPYTQYF
TRBJ2-7 | TRBV27 | CASSLSGQLYEQYF
TRBJ2-7 | TRBV25-1 | CASSPFRGATYEQYF
TRBJ2-7 | TRBV18 | CASSGQRDREQYF
TRBJ2-1 | TRBV7-6 | CASSLARQGQYNEQFF
TRBJ1-1 | TRBV27 | CASSLSKGVNTEAFF
TRBJ2-1 | TRBV27 | CASSLSGESSYNEQFF
TRBJ2-1 | TRBV28 | CASSPLFSGSNEQFF
TRBJ2-7 | TRBV30 | CAWSPRDEQYF
TRBJ2-2 | TRBV7-9 | CASSYRQRGDTGELFF
TRBJ2-1 | TRBV5-1 | CASRAGTGYNEQFF
TRBJ1-1 | TRBV6-1 | CASSNTGLGNTEAFF
TRBJ2-3 | TRBV5-8 | CASSLLAGGTDTQYF
TRBJ2-1 | TRBV5-1 | CASSLGGLSYNEQFF
TRBJ1-1 | TRBV6-1 | CASRTGGSNTEAFF
TRBJ2-1 | TRBV9 | CASSTDGTSGNEQFF
TRBJ2-1 | TRBV27 | CARAGATDPYNEQFF
TRBJ2-3 | TRBV9 | CASSSRTSGASTDTQYF
TRBJ2-5 | TRBV29-1 | CSVVTDTQYF
TRBJ1-1 | TRBV28 | CAYGTQGTEAFF
TRBJ2-2 | TRBV30 | CAWGPGLGPGELFF
TRBJ1-2 | TRBV29-1 | CSVDRDSYGYTF
TRBJ2-4 | TRBV14 | CASSQAIGRDIQYF